This T cell receptor (beta chain) derives from a study of siplizumab effects on memory and regulatory T cells. Study results and caveats: Phenotypic classification as naive or memory proved unattainable for roughly 75-96% of proliferating CD4+ or CD8+ clones. Proliferating siplizumab-culture Tregs lacked confirmation of suppressive function.

Looked up from germline, CDR1 is ENHRY and CDR2 is SYGVKD. Trimming left V 2 bases short and J 5 bases short, with 9 bases between. The CDR3 sequence is 13 residues long. Notes on this clone: Its matching antigen is unknown.

The assay looked at some 9.8 x 10^4 TCR templates in each sample. Profiling relied on immunoSEQ multiplex PCR, and the TCRdb table lists in-frame clones only, not all of them. Of under 95,000 clones listed, approximately 95% are singletons. The genes are TRBV10-3 and TRBJ2-5, with a weak D call TRBD2 (5 bases). The sequenced material came from non-Treg CD4+ T cells sorted from blood. The TCR comes from a human donor in good health. The CDR3 spells CAISERTGETQYF. The CDR3 DNA follows: TGTGCCATCAGTGAGAGGACTGGGGAGACCCAGTACTTC.